The 25 T cell receptor beta chains listed next were all sequenced from one sample in a study of blood T cell repertoires in COVID-19. Profiled with immunoSEQ multiplex PCR; TCRdb holds only in-frame clones, not every one. The sample lists 75,000 to 85,000 clones, 75% to 90% occurring once. The material sequenced was peripheral blood. All receptors derive from a human donor in a cohort sampled during active COVID-19.

This clone came up once. The DNA of the CDR3 is TGCGCCAGCAGCTTTCTAGCGGGAGCTGGGGCCAACGTCCTGACTTTC. Translated, it gives CASSFLAGAGANVLTF. The chain recombines TRBV5-1 with TRBJ2-6; 10 bases are shared with TRBD2. The trim removed 2 bases at V and 2 bases at J, leaving 1 base unmatched. The CDR3 is made up of 16 amino acids. The V gene's germline CDR1 is SGHRS and CDR2 YFSETQ.

The rearrangement links TRBV28 to TRBJ1-1, with a tentative D call TRBD1 (5 bases). From germline, CDR1 is MDHEN and CDR2 SYDVKM. The CDR3 is 17 residues long. The germline V and J ends were trimmed by 7 bases and 0 bases, with 21 bases remaining between them. The CDR3 spells CASIVIGGGVMNTEAFF. The CDR3 DNA follows: TGTGCCAGCATTGTTATTGGGGGAGGGGTAATGAACACTGAAGCTTTCTTT.

This rearrangement joins TRBV28 to TRBJ1-5; maybe TRBD1 (6 bases). The V gene's germline CDR1 is MDHEN and CDR2 SYDVKM. Deletions cut 6 bases from V and 7 bases from J, with 19 bases between. This CDR3 spans 15 amino acids. The CDR3: CASRAAGGGSQPQHF. CDR3 DNA sequence: TGTGCCAGCAGGGCGGCCGGGGGGGGCAGCCAGCCCCAGCATTTT.

This clone was detected a few times. The CDR3 reads CASSQDIHQPQHF. CDR3 sequence (DNA): TGTGCCAGCAGCCAAGACATCCATCAGCCCCAGCATTTT. V usage is TRBV4-2 and J usage is TRBJ1-5, with no clear D. Germline V gene data show CDR1 as LGHNA and CDR2 as YNFKEQ. The V end was cut by 0 bases, the J end by 5 bases, with 5 bases between. This CDR3 is built from 13 residues.

The V call is TRBV6-5, the J call TRBJ2-3; no clear D gene. The CDR3 loop spans 15 amino acids. Germline-derived CDR1 and CDR2 are MNHEY and SVGAGI. Deletions cut 3 bases from V and 2 bases from J, with 12 bases between. The CDR3 DNA is TGTGCCAGCAGTTATTCCTATCATATCACAGATACGCAGTATTTT. Residues: CASSYSYHITDTQYF.

This chain connects TRBV19 to TRBJ2-7, with 10 bases that match TRBD2. The ends lost 3 bases at V and 0 bases at J; junction bases unmatched: 2. Germline-derived CDR1 and CDR2 are LNHDA and SQIVND (reference sequence). There are 15 residues in the CDR3. The CDR3 here is CASSMGLASSYEQYF. In DNA form, the CDR3 reads TGTGCCAGTAGTATGGGACTAGCGAGCTCCTACGAGCAGTACTTC.

The sample holds many counts of this clone. The chain combines TRBV12-5 with TRBJ2-2, with D uncertain. Trimming removed 2 bases from V and 6 bases from J, with 4 bases in between. CDR1 and CDR2 (germline): LGHNT, FRNRAP. CDR3 length: 12 amino acids. This CDR3 is CASGLQSGELFF. The DNA of the CDR3 is TGTGCTAGTGGTTTGCAGTCCGGGGAGCTGTTTTTT.

The V call is TRBV3-1 (or the pseudogene TRBV3-2), the J call TRBJ2-3; TRBD2 matches 11 bases. Trimming removed 4 bases from V and 6 bases from J; junction bases left unmatched: 9. The CDR3 has 16 amino acids. The germline CDR1 and CDR2 sequences are LGHDT and YNNKEL (reference sequence). The CDR3 spells CASSPGTSGRTDTQYF. CDR3 DNA: TGTGCCAGCAGCCCCGGGACTAGCGGACGTACGGATACGCAGTATTTT.

Here the CDR3 DNA reads TGCGCCAGCAGCTTCGACGGGAGGGGGGAGACCCAGTACTTC. Translation: CASSFDGRGETQYF. The chain combines TRBV5-1 with TRBJ2-5; 8 nucleotides line up with TRBD2. Germline V gene lookup returns CDR1 SGHRS and CDR2 YFSETQ. With 2 bases clipped from V and 5 bases from J, the junction kept 5 bases outside the gene matches. The CDR3 extends over 14 amino acids.

The V and J genes are TRBV4-3 and TRBJ2-3; 8 bases align to TRBD2. Germline V gene lookup returns CDR1 LGHNA and CDR2 YSLEER. After removal of 4 bases from V and 6 bases from J, the junction contained 3 bases not matched to a gene. The CDR3 spans 13 residues. Here the CDR3 reads CASSPPSGDTQYF. CDR3 in DNA: TGCGCCAGCAGCCCCCCTAGCGGGGATACGCAGTATTTT.

CDR3 coding DNA: TGTGCCAGCAGTTCGGACAGGGGAGCAGATACGCAGTATTTT. This translates into CASSSDRGADTQYF. The V gene is TRBV6-2 or TRBV6-3, the J gene TRBJ2-3; the match to TRBD1 covers 9 bases. This CDR3 is 14 amino acids long. V trimming: 4 bases; J trimming: 4 bases; junction bases outside the gene matches: 3. Germline CDR1 MNHEY, CDR2 SVGEGT.

This chain connects TRBV18 to TRBJ1-5; 8 nucleotides match TRBD1. The CDR3 extends over 16 amino acids. Germline assignment: CDR1 KGHSH and CDR2 LQKENI. The V segment lost 3 bases and the J segment 3 bases; nucleotides outside the gene matches: 7. CDR3 in amino acids: CASSPTVQGDNQPQHF. CDR3 in DNA: TGTGCCAGCTCACCGACCGTACAGGGGGACAATCAGCCCCAGCATTTT.

This clone was seen a handful of times. The V gene is TRBV9, the J gene TRBJ1-1, with TRBD1 matching 8 bases. This CDR3 has 12 residues. Germline V gene lookup returns CDR1 SGDLS and CDR2 YYNGEE. The trim removed 0 bases at V and 10 bases at J, leaving 2 bases unmatched. CDR3 DNA: TGTGCCAGCAGCGTAGTGACAGGGGCAGCTTTCTTT. Translated: CASSVVTGAAFF.

The chain employs TRBV30 and TRBJ1-2; D might be TRBD1 (6 bases). The CDR3 consists of 17 residues. V was cut by 4 bases and J by 2 bases, with 23 bases left in between. Germline loops: CDR1 GTSNPN, CDR2 SVGIG (reference sequence). DNA of the CDR3: TGTGCCTGGAACGATATTAGGGGGAGAGGGGGAAACTATGGCTACACCTTC. Encoded protein: CAWNDIRGRGGNYGYTF.

This sequence joins TRBV28 and TRBJ1-1, with D possibly matching TRBD1 (5 bases). The CDR3 consists of 14 residues. Looked up from germline, CDR1 is MDHEN and CDR2 is SYDVKM. Trimming stripped 1 base from V and 4 bases from J, with 10 bases between. Here the CDR3 DNA reads TGTGCCAGCAGTTTATCCCAGGGTATCACTGAAGCTTTCTTT. Protein product: CASSLSQGITEAFF.

This clone was counted a single time. The rearrangement links TRBV28 to TRBJ1-2, with 8 positions matching TRBD1. Germline V CDR1 and CDR2: MDHEN, SYDVKM. With 3 bases clipped from V and 4 bases from J, the junction kept 4 bases outside the gene matches. This CDR3 contains 14 residues. In nucleotides, the CDR3 is TGTGCCAGCAGTTTTGCAGGGGGCGGCTATGGCTACACCTTC. Translated: CASSFAGGGYGYTF.

The table lists this clone with a count of one. This chain uses TRBV19 with TRBJ2-3; 7 nucleotides match TRBD1. Germline CDR1 reads LNHDA; CDR2 reads SQIVND (reference sequence). With 7 bases clipped from V and 5 bases from J, the junction kept 12 bases outside the gene matches. CDR3 length: 15 amino acids. The CDR3 region has the DNA TGTGCCAGTACCCCCCGCCGACAGGGCGGAGATACGCAGTATTTT. This gives the protein CASTPRRQGGDTQYF. Based on the CDR3 plus reference TRBV19 and TRBJ2-3, the full variable domain is DGGITQSPKYLFRKEGQNVTLSCEQNLNHDAMYWYRQDPGQGLRLIYYSQIVNDFQKGDIAEGYSVSREKKESFPLTVTSAQKNPTAFYLCASTPRRQGGDTQYFGPGTRLTVL.

The chain uses TRBV19 and TRBJ1-5, with a weak D call TRBD1 (5 bases). V was trimmed by 4 bases and J by 2 bases, leaving 15 bases between them. The CDR3 runs to 16 residues. The germline V gene has CDR1 LNHDA and CDR2 SQIVND (reference sequence). As DNA, the CDR3 is TGTGCCAGTAGTAGACCTCAGGGCGTTGGCAATCAGCCCCAGCATTTT. This translates into CASSRPQGVGNQPQHF.

This clone was counted a single time. The chain links TRBV28 to TRBJ2-7, with D possibly TRBD1 on 6 matching bases. V was clipped by 10 bases and J by 0 bases, with 16 bases between them. Germline CDR1 is MDHEN and CDR2 is SYDVKM. The length of the CDR3 is 14 residues. The DNA of the CDR3 is TGTGCCATCCAGATCCGGGACAACTCCTACGAGCAGTACTTC. Translation gives CAIQIRDNSYEQYF. Together with reference TRBV28 and TRBJ2-7, the CDR3 gives the full variable domain: DVKVTQSSRYLVKRTGEKVFLECVQDMDHENMFWYRQDPGLGLRLIYFSYDVKMKEKGDIPEGYSVSREKKERFSLILESASTNQTSMYLCAIQIRDNSYEQYFGPGTRLTVT.

This chain connects TRBV4-1 to TRBJ1-2; a possible D gene is TRBD1 (5 bases). From germline, CDR1 is MGHRA and CDR2 YSYEKL. The CDR3 runs 13 residues. The V end lost 1 base, the J end lost 7 bases, and 10 bases lay between the germline ends. This chain's CDR3 is CASSQVGRVGYTF. The CDR3, as DNA: TGCGCCAGCAGCCAAGTAGGCAGGGTTGGCTACACCTTC.

The chain couples TRBV5-4 to TRBJ2-7, with TRBD1 identical over 11 bases. The germline V gene encodes CDR1 SGHNT and CDR2 YYREEE (reference sequence). The CDR3 spans 15 residues. Trimming at V came to 3 bases and at J to 3 bases, leaving 5 bases not matched to a gene. The CDR3 protein is CASSSRTGGDYEQYF. In DNA, the CDR3 is TGTGCCAGCAGCTCAAGGACAGGGGGCGACTACGAGCAGTACTTC.

The CDR3 loop reads CASSFGRAGSNQPQHF. In nucleotides, the CDR3 is TGTGCCAGCAGCTTCGGCAGGGCAGGTAGCAATCAGCCCCAGCATTTT. The chain has TRBV7-6 and TRBJ1-5, with a tentative D call TRBD1 (5 bases). Deletions cut 3 bases from V and 0 bases from J, with 12 bases between. CDR1 and CDR2 (germline): SGHVS, FNYEAQ. The CDR3 has 16 amino acids.

This clone was detected only once. One end of the junction does not line up with germline, which may come from a read error. V gene TRBV7-2 combines with J gene TRBJ1-2; no definite D call. From germline, CDR1 is SGHTA and CDR2 FQGNSA. The CDR3 covers 14 residues. The CDR3 loop is CASSLQKSNYGYTF. The DNA for the CDR3 is TGTGCCAGCAGCTTACAAAAGTCTAATTATGGCTACACCTTC. Complete variable domain (other parts from reference TRBV7-2 and TRBJ1-2): GAGVSQSPSNKVTEKGKDVELRCDPISGHTALYWYRQSLGQGLEFLIYFQGNSAPDKSGLPSDRFSAERTGGSVSTLTIQRTQQEDSAVYLCASSLQKSNYGYTFGSGTRLTVV.

This chain links TRBV24-1 with TRBJ2-1; 7 nucleotides align to TRBD1. The ends lost 0 bases at V and 2 bases at J; junction bases unmatched: 0. The CDR3 length is 15 residues. CDR1 is KGHDR and CDR2 is SFDVKD in the germline V gene. Written as DNA, the CDR3 is TGTGCCACCAGTGATTTGGGACAGGCCTACAATGAGCAGTTCTTC. As protein: CATSDLGQAYNEQFF.

This clone was detected once. The CDR3 nucleotides read TGTGCCAGCAGCTCGGTATACTACGAGCAGTACTTC. Translation gives CASSSVYYEQYF. J is TRBJ2-7 and V is TRBV7-9; D ambiguous. The length of the CDR3 is 12 residues. Germline CDR1 is SEHNR and CDR2 is FQNEAQ (reference sequence). Deletions cut 4 bases from V and 3 bases from J, with 7 bases between.